Following are 23 T cell receptor beta chains from one sample sequenced in a study of shared clonotypes between healthy human individuals. Produced via immunoSEQ multiplex PCR; TCRdb's table is partial and in-frame only. The data contain 750,000 to 1,000,000 clones, 90% to 95% of them singletons. Naive CD8 cells were CD45RO-negative, positively selected for CCR7, excluding terminally differentiated effector memory CD45RA+ cells. Sequenced input: naive CD8+ T cells sorted from blood. These receptors all stem from a young man in good health.

The J gene is TRBJ2-7, the V gene TRBV29-1; tentatively, D is TRBD1 (7 bases). V lost 0 bases and J lost 3, with 12 bases in between. CDR1 is SQVTM, CDR2 ANQGSEA, per germline. The CDR3 contains 14 residues. This CDR3 is CSVEDQGGNYEQYF. CDR3 bases: TGCAGCGTTGAAGATCAGGGGGGAAACTACGAGCAGTACTTC.

This chain joins TRBV27 and TRBJ2-2, with 11 nucleotides matching TRBD2. V shed 4 bases, J shed 2 bases, and the junction held 12 bases outside the gene matches. CDR1 is MNHEY, CDR2 SMNVEV, per germline (reference sequence). The CDR3 sequence is 19 residues long. The CDR3 spells CASSSTSGRAPPNTGELFF. The CDR3 DNA sequence: TGTGCCAGCAGTTCTACTAGCGGGAGAGCACCCCCCAACACCGGGGAGCTGTTTTTT.

The V and J genes are TRBV15 and TRBJ2-1; no reliable D call. The CDR3 has 13 residues. The V gene's germline CDR1 is LNHNV and CDR2 YYDKDF (reference sequence). Trimming cost V 3 bases and J 0 bases, with 3 bases left between them. As DNA, the CDR3 is TGTGCCACCAGCAGTCTCTCCTACAATGAGCAGTTCTTC. Protein product: CATSSLSYNEQFF.

The chain combines TRBV19 with TRBJ2-1, with D perhaps matching TRBD1 (5 bases). Deletions cut 8 bases from V and 4 bases from J, with 21 bases between. The germline V gene encodes CDR1 LNHDA and CDR2 SQIVND (reference sequence). This CDR3 is 16 amino acids long. The CDR3 is CASASLTGLLYNEQFF. The DNA for the CDR3 is TGTGCCAGTGCATCTCTAACAGGCCTACTTTACAATGAGCAGTTCTTC.

This sequence joins TRBV9 and TRBJ2-1; tentatively, D is TRBD2 (6 bases). CDR3 length equals 16 residues. Germline V CDR1 and CDR2: SGDLS, YYNGEE. V lost 4 bases to trimming and J lost 8 bases, with 22 bases between them. The CDR3 DNA reads TGTGCCAGCAGCCCCCGACTCAGCGGGCTCCGGGATGAGCAGTTCTTC. This encodes CASSPRLSGLRDEQFF.

V usage is TRBV4-3 and J usage is TRBJ2-2, with 12 bases that match TRBD1. The CDR3 runs 18 residues. The J segment lost 2 bases and the V segment lost 5 bases, leaving 9 bases of the junction unmatched. CDR1 is LGHNA, CDR2 YSLEER, per germline. The CDR3, as DNA: TGCGCCAGCAGCGCTCTCCTCGGGACAGGGGGCAACACCGGGGAGCTGTTTTTT. It codes for CASSALLGTGGNTGELFF.

The chain employs TRBV4-1 and TRBJ2-7, with D possibly being TRBD2 (6 bases). This CDR3 is built from 15 residues. Germline V gene sequence: CDR1 MGHRA, CDR2 YSYEKL. With 4 bases removed from V and 0 bases from J, the gap between germline ends came to 13 bases. The CDR3 is CASSRGDGTSYEQYF. For the CDR3, the DNA is TGCGCCAGCAGCCGGGGGGACGGCACCTCCTACGAGCAGTACTTC.

This chain joins TRBV27 and TRBJ1-1, with D hard to call. Germline CDR1 MNHEY, CDR2 SMNVEV (reference sequence). The CDR3 loop spans 13 amino acids. Trimming cost V 2 bases and J 5 bases, with 9 bases left between them. CDR3 region: CASSLDYWTEAFF. CDR3 nucleotides: TGTGCCAGCAGTTTAGACTATTGGACTGAAGCTTTCTTT.

The rearrangement joins TRBV2 to TRBJ2-7; 8 nucleotides match TRBD1. The junction had 3 bases not matched to a gene; V was cut back by 2 bases and J by 3 bases. The CDR3 is 14 amino acids. The germline V gene has CDR1 SNHLY and CDR2 FYNNEI. The CDR3 loop reads CASSETGTGYEQYF. The CDR3, as DNA: TGTGCCAGCAGTGAAACCGGGACAGGCTACGAGCAGTACTTC.

The chain uses TRBV27 and TRBJ2-7; D tentatively reads TRBD1 or TRBD2 (5 bases each). The CDR3 has 17 amino acids. Trimming shortened V by 2 bases and J by 3 bases, and 20 bases separated the two germline ends. Per germline, CDR1 MNHEY and CDR2 SMNVEV (reference sequence). CDR3 residues: CASSLKGGAGSGYEQYF. CDR3 bases: TGTGCCAGCAGTTTAAAAGGTGGGGCAGGGAGTGGCTACGAGCAGTACTTC.

The sample holds one count of this clone. The rearrangement links TRBV4-1 to TRBJ1-2, with D uncertain. The CDR3 is 15 amino acids. The germline gives CDR1 MGHRA, CDR2 YSYEKL. V dropped 3 bases and J dropped 6 bases, with 17 bases sitting between them. CDR3 bases: TGCGCCAGCAGCCAGCCTCAATGGCTTGCAGATGGCTACACCTTC. Translating it yields CASSQPQWLADGYTF.

This clone was detected only once. This rearrangement joins TRBV27 to TRBJ2-2; TRBD2 matches at 13 bases. The V gene's germline CDR1 is MNHEY and CDR2 SMNVEV (reference sequence). This CDR3 comprises 16 residues. With 4 bases clipped from V and 4 bases from J, the junction kept 3 bases outside the gene matches. The chain's CDR3 is CASSSRTSGSTGELFF. In nucleotides, the CDR3 is TGTGCCAGCAGTTCAAGGACTAGCGGGAGCACCGGGGAGCTGTTTTTT.

This clone was counted only a few times. This chain uses TRBV4-2 with TRBJ2-1; no definite D call. CDR3 size: 16 residues. The V and J ends lost 0 bases and 0 bases respectively, with 9 bases between them. Germline-derived CDR1 and CDR2 are LGHNA and YNFKEQ. CDR3 DNA sequence: TGTGCCAGCAGCCAAGAATCGCGTGGCTCCTACAATGAGCAGTTCTTC. As protein: CASSQESRGSYNEQFF.

This chain joins TRBV25-1 and TRBJ2-2; D is uncertain. The CDR3 totals 16 residues. Trimming took off 6 bases at V and 2 bases at J, with 16 bases between the two ends. The germline V gene has CDR1 MGHDK and CDR2 SYGVNS. CDR3 residues: CASSPSRAPNTGELFF. The CDR3 DNA reads TGTGCCAGCAGCCCCTCCCGGGCCCCAAACACCGGGGAGCTGTTTTTT.

V gene TRBV11-3 combines with J gene TRBJ2-7; 7 nucleotides agree with TRBD1. The J segment lost 0 bases and the V segment lost 4 bases, leaving 9 bases of the junction unmatched. The CDR3 totals 16 residues. The germline CDR1 and CDR2 sequences are SGHNT and YENEEA. The CDR3 nucleotides are TGTGCCAGCAGCTCCCCTCGGACAGGCAGCTCCTACGAGCAGTACTTC. Translated: CASSSPRTGSSYEQYF.

The rearrangement joins TRBV2 to TRBJ2-7, with 14 bases lining up with TRBD2. Germline V lookup: CDR1 SNHLY, CDR2 FYNNEI. Germline trimming cut 0 bases from V and 0 bases from J; bases unmatched to any gene: 4. The CDR3 sequence is 18 residues long. The DNA of the CDR3 is TGTGCCAGCAGTGAAGCGGGACTAGCGGGAGCCGACTCCTACGAGCAGTACTTC. It yields the protein CASSEAGLAGADSYEQYF.

The chain combines TRBV11-2 with TRBJ2-3; 7 bases are a match to TRBD2. CDR3 size: 17 residues. Trimming at V came to 0 bases and at J to 2 bases, leaving 8 bases not matched to a gene. Germline V gene data show CDR1 as SGHAT and CDR2 as FQNNGV. CDR3 in DNA: TGTGCCAGCAGCTTAGAGGCTAGCGGCGATTACACAGATACGCAGTATTTT. Amino acids: CASSLEASGDYTDTQYF.

The rearrangement joins TRBV28 to TRBJ1-4; TRBD1 might be the D (5 bases). This CDR3 spans 15 amino acids. From germline, CDR1 is MDHEN and CDR2 SYDVKM. V was shortened by 6 bases and J by 4 bases, with 15 bases between the two germline ends. The CDR3 DNA reads as TGTGCCAGCAGCCTGCCGGGGCTAGTTAATGAAAAACTGTTTTTT. Encoded protein: CASSLPGLVNEKLFF.

The V gene is TRBV29-1, the J gene TRBJ1-5; 7 bases align to TRBD1. With V trimmed by 7 bases and J by 6 bases, 9 bases remained unmatched. CDR1 and CDR2 from the germline V gene are SQVTM and ANQGSEA. The CDR3 loop spans 13 amino acids. The DNA for the CDR3 is TGCAGCGCAATACAGGGGAATGGTCAGCCCCAGCATTTT. Translating gives CSAIQGNGQPQHF.

The rearrangement uses TRBV30 and TRBJ2-1, with D tentatively TRBD2 (5 bases). The CDR3 covers 14 residues. V lost 0 bases and J 0 bases, leaving 6 bases between the germline ends. From germline, CDR1 is GTSNPN and CDR2 SVGIG (reference sequence). DNA of the CDR3: TGTGCCTGGAGTGTCGGGGTCTCCTACAATGAGCAGTTCTTC. Amino acid sequence: CAWSVGVSYNEQFF.

This chain uses TRBV11-2 with TRBJ2-5; TRBD1 matches 7 bases. Germline assignment: CDR1 SGHAT and CDR2 FQNNGV. V dropped 3 bases and J dropped 5; count of bases not matched to a gene: 15. This CDR3 contains 17 residues. The CDR3 here is CASSFRPTGTITETQYF. The DNA for the CDR3 is TGTGCCAGCAGCTTCCGACCGACAGGGACCATTACGGAGACCCAGTACTTC.

The V and J genes are TRBV10-1 and TRBJ2-1; TRBD2 is a possible D gene (6 bases). Per the germline V gene, CDR1 is WNHNN and CDR2 is SYGVQD (reference sequence). The CDR3 totals 15 residues. The V and J ends lost 4 bases and 0 bases respectively, with 10 bases between them. The CDR3 loop reads CASSASGYSYNEQFF. The CDR3 nucleotides are TGCGCCAGCAGTGCCAGCGGGTACTCCTACAATGAGCAGTTCTTC.

About this clone: One junction end disagrees with the germline gene, perhaps due to a read error. This chain links TRBV7-7 with TRBJ2-1; D ambiguous. Germline CDR1 and CDR2: SSHAT and FNYEAQ (reference sequence). This CDR3 region has 13 residues. The CDR3 spells CASSLAPHNEQFF. DNA of the CDR3: TGTGCTAGCAGCTTAGCCCCCCACAATGAGCAGTTCTTC.